A selection of T cell receptor beta chains follows, all from one sample in a study of T cells in Graves' hyperthyroidism and ophthalmopathy. A single record per CDR3 protein comes from TCRdb applying MiXCR to the multiplex PCR reads. The sample consists of some 300,000 distinct CDR3 sequences, roughly 19% of them appearing once. The sample taken for sequencing was blood. The receptors derive from a man in his fifties or sixties with Graves' ophthalmopathy. The CDR3 runs from the conserved cysteine through the conserved F or W. Fields, in order: V gene, clone size, D gene, J gene, CDR3 DNA, CDR3 protein. The D gene is left open where the match is weak. Only part of the rows carry a size: once, few, many, or a class if the clone is expanded.

TRBV28	many	TRBD2	TRBJ2-7	TGTGCCAGCAGATCAGCCGGGACTAGCGGGGCCAGCTCCTACGAGCAGTACTTC	CASRSAGTSGASSYEQYF
TRBV2	few	TRBD1	TRBJ2-7	TGTGCCAGCAGGAAGACAACCTTGGGGACAGGGGTCGAGCAGTACTTC	CASRKTTLGTGVEQYF
TRBV2	few	NA	TRBJ1-3	TGTGCCAGCAGTAACGTACAGGGTGCAGCTGGAAACACCATATATTTT	CASSNVQGAAGNTIYF
TRBV24-1	many	NA	TRBJ1-2	TGTGCCACCAGTGCCGGCAGCGCTAATTATGGCTACACCTTC	CATSAGSANYGYTF
TRBV3-1	NA	TRBD1	TRBJ1-6	TGTGCCAGCAGCCGAAACCCCGCGACAGGGTTTGCGAGTTCACCCCTCCACTTT	CASSRNPATGFASSPLHF
TRBV25-1	many	NA	TRBJ2-7	TGTGCCAGCAGTGGCCTAACCCGGGGGACCGTTGGGTACGAGCAGTACTTC	CASSGLTRGTVGYEQYF
TRBV12-3/TRBV12-4	many	TRBD2	TRBJ2-7	TGTGCCAGTAGGACCTTAGCGGGAGCCCACGAGCAGTACTTC	CASRTLAGAHEQYF
TRBV5-1	NA	NA	TRBJ1-6	TGCGCCAGCAGCTTGGGGCGGGGGGGTTCACCCCTCCACTTT	CASSLGRGGSPLHF
TRBV11-2	many	NA	TRBJ2-4	TGTGCCAGCAGCCTTACACAGGGTGTCGTTCAGTACTTC	CASSLTQGVVQYF
TRBV7-9	many	NA	TRBJ2-2	TGTGCCAGCAGCCGCGAGATCACCGGGGAGCTGTTTTTT	CASSREITGELFF
TRBV6-5	many	NA	TRBJ1-5	TGTGCCAGCAGTTACTCCCGGCTTCAGCCCCAGCATTTT	CASSYSRLQPQHF
TRBV27	many	TRBD1	TRBJ2-1	TGTGCCAGCAGTTTCGACAGGGGGCAAGGTGAGCAGTTCTTC	CASSFDRGQGEQFF
TRBV7-9	few	TRBD1	TRBJ1-4	TGTGCCAGCAGCCCGGGACAGCTCGTAGAAAAACTGTTTTTT	CASSPGQLVEKLFF
TRBV28	few	TRBD2	TRBJ2-7	TGTGCCAGCAGTGCAATTCGGGAGGCGGACGAGCAGTACTTC	CASSAIREADEQYF
TRBV7-9	NA	NA	TRBJ2-3	TGTGCCAGCAGCTCAGAGGGAACGGGAGCACAGATACGCAAGTATTTT	CASSSEGTGAQIRKYF
TRBV7-9	few	TRBD1	TRBJ2-7	TGTGCCAGCAGGGGCGGGACAGGGGAGTACGAGCAGTACTTC	CASRGGTGEYEQYF
TRBV5-1	few	NA	TRBJ2-1	TGCGCCAGCAGCGGGGACGATGAGCAGTTCTTC	CASSGDDEQFF
TRBV29-1	NA	NA	TRBJ1-2	TGCAGCGTTGGAAACCGCAACTATGGCTACACCTTC	CSVGNRNYGYTF
TRBV13	many	TRBD1	TRBJ2-5	TGTGCCAGCAGCCCGGCGGGGCAGGGGGCCCCAGAGACCCAGTACTTC	CASSPAGQGAPETQYF
TRBV11-2	many	NA	TRBJ2-7	TGTGCCAGCAGCGTACGGCGACAGTCCACTAAGACCTACGAGCAGTACTTC	CASSVRRQSTKTYEQYF
TRBV12-3/TRBV12-4	few	TRBD2	TRBJ2-7	TGTGCCAGCAGTTTAGCCCGGACTAGTAGCAACGAGCAGTACTTC	CASSLARTSSNEQYF
TRBV3-1	NA	TRBD2	TRBJ2-5	TGTGCCAGCAGCAAGGGGACTAGCGGGAACTTGGAGACCCAGTACTTC	CASSKGTSGNLETQYF